Below, one T cell receptor beta chain is given with its context. Its antigen is currently unknown. This sample stems from a study of cytomegalovirus exposure and HLA in healthy donors. Whole-study results and caveats: The authors judged a highly shared variant cluster likely a sequencing artifact. For TCR beta chains, V- and J-gene trimming was later linked to a missense DCLRE1C variant. Later analysis found that TCR beta chains associated with HLA were more clonally expanded than other, equally common chains. Most TCR beta V segments were productive about 87% or about 30% of the time in an earlier analysis.

Germline V gene lookup returns CDR1 SGHTA and CDR2 FQGNSA. The CDR3 extends over 15 amino acids. The ends lost 4 bases at V and 3 bases at J; junction bases unmatched: 2. Both 60 Vbeta primers and 13 Jbeta primers went into the PCR. Assay: immunoSEQ multiplex PCR; the TCRdb copy retains only in-frame clones and omits some. The sample carries about 230,000 clones, more than 75% recorded once. The TCR comes from a human donor in good health. The J gene is TRBJ2-1, the V gene TRBV7-2, with TRBD2 matching 11 bases. The sample comprised PBMCs. The DNA of the CDR3 is TGTGCCAGCAGCTCGACTAGCGGGAACTACAATGAGCAGTTCTTC. Translated, it gives CASSSTSGNYNEQFF.